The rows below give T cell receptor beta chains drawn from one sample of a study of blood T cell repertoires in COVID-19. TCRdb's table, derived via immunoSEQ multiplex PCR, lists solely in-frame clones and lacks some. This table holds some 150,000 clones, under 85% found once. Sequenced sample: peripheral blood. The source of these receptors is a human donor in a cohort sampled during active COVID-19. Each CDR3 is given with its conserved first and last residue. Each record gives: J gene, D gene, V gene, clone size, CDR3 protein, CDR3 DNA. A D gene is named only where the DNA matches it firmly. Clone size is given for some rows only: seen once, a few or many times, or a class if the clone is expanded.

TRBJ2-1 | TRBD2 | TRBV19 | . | CASSSPGGTFLNSYNEQFF | TGTGCCAGTAGTTCCCCCGGGGGGACCTTCCTAAACTCCTACAATGAGCAGTTCTTC
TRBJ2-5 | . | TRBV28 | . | CASSQETQYF | TGTGCCAGCAGCCAGGAGACCCAGTACTTC
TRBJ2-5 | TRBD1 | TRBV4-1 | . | CASSPRGTQETQYF | TGCGCCAGCAGCCCCAGGGGGACACAAGAGACCCAGTACTTC
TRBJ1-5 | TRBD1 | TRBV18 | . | CASSPRRGTGGNQPQHF | TGTGCCAGCTCACCGCGACGGGGGACAGGGGGGAATCAGCCCCAGCATTTT
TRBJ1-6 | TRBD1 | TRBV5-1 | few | CASSLAGGDYSPLHF | TGCGCCAGCAGCTTAGCAGGGGGCGATTATTCACCCCTCCACTTT
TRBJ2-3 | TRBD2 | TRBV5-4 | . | CASSLGLTKRGGTDTQYF | TGTGCCAGCAGCTTGGGCTTAACAAAGCGGGGGGGCACAGATACGCAGTATTTT
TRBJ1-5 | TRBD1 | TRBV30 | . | CAWSPGGGNQPQHF | TGTGCCTGGAGTCCAGGGGGTGGAAATCAGCCCCAGCATTTT
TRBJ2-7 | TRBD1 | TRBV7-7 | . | CASSLPGKGQGAGEQYF | TGTGCTAGCAGCCTCCCCGGGAAGGGACAGGGGGCCGGCGAGCAGTACTTC
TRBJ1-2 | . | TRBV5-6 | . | CASSLWEGTYGYTF | TGTGCCAGCAGCTTGTGGGAGGGTACCTATGGCTACACCTTC
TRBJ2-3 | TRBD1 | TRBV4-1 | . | CASSLTGTGGTNPQYF | TGCGCCAGCAGCCTAACCGGGACAGGGGGCACGAACCCGCAGTATTTT
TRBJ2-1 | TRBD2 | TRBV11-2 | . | CASSLGRVAGSSYNEQFF | TGTGCCAGCAGCTTAGGGAGGGTAGCGGGGAGCTCCTACAATGAGCAGTTCTTC
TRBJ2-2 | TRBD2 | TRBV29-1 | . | CSVGSSGGAHGELFF | TGCAGCGTTGGATCTAGCGGGGGGGCCCACGGGGAGCTGTTTTTT
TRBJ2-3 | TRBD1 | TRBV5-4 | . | CASSSPTGAPFTDTQYF | TGTGCCAGCAGCTCCCCAACAGGGGCCCCCTTCACAGATACGCAGTATTTT
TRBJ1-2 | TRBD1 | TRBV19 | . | CASSSHRGSGGYTF | TGTGCCAGTAGTAGCCACAGGGGATCGGGTGGCTACACCTTC
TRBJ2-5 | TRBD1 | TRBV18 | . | CASSPLDRRQETQYF | TGTGCCAGCTCACCATTGGACAGGAGACAAGAGACCCAGTACTTC
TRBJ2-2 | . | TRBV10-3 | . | CAISDSGFLHGTGELFF | TGTGCCATCAGTGACTCCGGGTTCCTACACGGCACCGGGGAGCTGTTTTTT
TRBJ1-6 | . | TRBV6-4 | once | CASSVDILGSPLHF | TGTGCCAGCAGTGTTGACATCTTAGGTTCACCCCTCCACTTT